The clone carrying this T cell receptor (beta chain) is classed as medium-sized (0.01 to 0.1%). Its antigen is undetermined. Every patient was untreated before thyroid surgery. The data were obtained in a study of metastatic and nonmetastatic thyroid tumors. Study at large: Blood and tumor or nodule tissue repertoires from malignant and benign thyroid patients were compared.

CDR1 and CDR2 (germline): MNHNS, SASEGT. Trimming removed 5 bases from V and 4 bases from J, with 16 bases in between. The CDR3 consists of 15 residues. Per the authors' pipeline: The study built a papillary thyroid cancer distant-metastasis classifier from CDR3 differences across clinicopathological groups. From the PCR reads, TCRdb re-called clones with MiXCR. The V and J calls and clone size come from TCRdb's table, not from the authors' own analysis. The repertoire holds tens of thousands of clones, with about 4% as singletons. Study findings and constraints: Significantly greater TCR beta diversity was reportedly found in malignant thyroid tumors than in benign nodules (in blood and tumor).

Sequencing was performed on blood. The V gene is TRBV6-1, the J gene TRBJ2-3; D tentatively reads TRBD1 or TRBD2 (6 bases each). The sequence was collected from a female donor with papillary thyroid cancer or a benign thyroid nodule (not recorded which). Some clones in this sample may be carry-over from other donors' samples. The CDR3 is CASSPPGGIADTQYF. The CDR3 DNA is TGTGCCAGCAGTCCCCCCGGGGGCATCGCAGATACGCAGTATTTT.